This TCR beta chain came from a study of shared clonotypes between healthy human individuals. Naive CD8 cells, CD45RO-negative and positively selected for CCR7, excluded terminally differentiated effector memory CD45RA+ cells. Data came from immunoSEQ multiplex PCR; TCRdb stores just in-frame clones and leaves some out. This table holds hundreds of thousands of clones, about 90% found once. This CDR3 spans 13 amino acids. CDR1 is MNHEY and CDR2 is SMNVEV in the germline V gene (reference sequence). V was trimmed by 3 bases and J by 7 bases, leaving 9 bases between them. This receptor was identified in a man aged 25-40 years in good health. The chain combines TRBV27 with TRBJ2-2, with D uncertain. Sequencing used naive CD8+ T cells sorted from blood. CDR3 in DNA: TGTGCCAGCAGTTTCCTTCCTATCGGGGAGCTGTTTTTT. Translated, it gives CASSFLPIGELFF.